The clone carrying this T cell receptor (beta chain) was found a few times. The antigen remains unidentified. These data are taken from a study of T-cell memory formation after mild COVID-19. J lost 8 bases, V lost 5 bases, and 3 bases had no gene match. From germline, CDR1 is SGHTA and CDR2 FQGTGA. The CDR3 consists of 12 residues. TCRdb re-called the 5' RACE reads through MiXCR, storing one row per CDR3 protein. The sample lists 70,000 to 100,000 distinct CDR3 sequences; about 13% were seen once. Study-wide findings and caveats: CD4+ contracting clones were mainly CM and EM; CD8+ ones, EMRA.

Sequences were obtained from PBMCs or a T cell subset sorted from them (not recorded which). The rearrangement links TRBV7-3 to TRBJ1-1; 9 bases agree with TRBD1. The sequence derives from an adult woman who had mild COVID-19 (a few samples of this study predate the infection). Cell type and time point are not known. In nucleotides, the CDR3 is TGTGCCAGCAGCCCCACAGGGGGCGAAGCTTTCTTT. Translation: CASSPTGGEAFF.